Following are 7 T cell receptor beta chains from one sample sequenced in a study of blood T cell repertoires in COVID-19. TCRdb's table, derived via immunoSEQ multiplex PCR, lists solely in-frame clones and lacks some. This repertoire shows 130,000 to 150,000 clones, around four fifths found once; its top ten account for approximately 2.7%. Sequenced input: peripheral blood. The receptors were gathered from a woman in her thirties or forties with active or convalescent COVID-19.

The chain carries TRBV5-4 and TRBJ2-5, with 9 bases fitting TRBD1. This CDR3 spans 17 amino acids. V lost 4 bases and J lost 3; bases outside the gene matches: 13. CDR1 is SGHNT, CDR2 YYREEE, per germline (reference sequence). The CDR3 loop is CASSPDRGTSREETQYF. The DNA for the CDR3 is TGTGCCAGCAGCCCCGACAGGGGGACGTCCCGAGAAGAGACCCAGTACTTC.

The chain is built from TRBV19 and TRBJ2-5; 9 nucleotides match TRBD2. After removal of 3 bases from V and 5 bases from J, the junction contained 7 bases not matched to a gene. Germline V gene lookup returns CDR1 LNHDA and CDR2 SQIVND (reference sequence). The length of the CDR3 is 15 residues. CDR3 region: CASSIMLAGPETQYF. In DNA form, the CDR3 reads TGTGCCAGTAGTATCATGCTAGCGGGGCCCGAGACCCAGTACTTC.

This clone was observed a single time. The gene calls are TRBV11-3 and TRBJ2-1; TRBD2 matches 10 bases. Losses at the gene ends were 4 bases for V and 4 bases for J; bases not matched to a gene: 4. The CDR3 covers 15 residues. Germline-derived CDR1 and CDR2 are SGHNT and YENEEA. The CDR3 bases are TGTGCCAGCAGCTCCAATAGCGGGAGGTACAATGAGCAGTTCTTC. The encoded protein is CASSSNSGRYNEQFF.

CDR3 sequence: CASSQASGANYEQYF. CDR3 nucleotide sequence: TGTGCCAGCAGCCAAGCTAGCGGGGCAAACTACGAGCAGTACTTC. V usage is TRBV5-5 and J usage is TRBJ2-7; 9 bases agree with TRBD2. The CDR3 totals 15 residues. Germline V gene data show CDR1 as SGHKS and CDR2 as YYEKEE (reference sequence). V was pared by 4 bases and J by 3 bases, with 8 bases of the junction left unmatched.

For this clone: Other DNA sequences in this specimen translate into the identical CDR3. V gene TRBV5-1 combines with J gene TRBJ1-1; the D gene is possibly TRBD1 (6 bases). Germline values: CDR1 SGHRS, CDR2 YFSETQ. V was trimmed by 2 bases and J by 2 bases, leaving 7 bases between them. The CDR3 has 13 amino acids. In DNA form, the CDR3 reads TGCGCCAGCAGCTTAGGGGGTAACACTGAAGCTTTCTTT. Translation gives CASSLGGNTEAFF.

This chain connects TRBV6-5 to TRBJ2-7, with TRBD1 matching over 9 bases. Per germline, CDR1 MNHEY and CDR2 SVGAGI. Unmatched junction bases numbered 9, after V lost 5 bases and J lost 4 bases. The CDR3 is 15 amino acids. The CDR3 region has the DNA TGTGCCAGCAGTCGAACCGGGACAGGGATTTACGAGCAGTACTTC. Translating it yields CASSRTGTGIYEQYF.

The chain has TRBV28 and TRBJ2-3; 8 bases map to TRBD1. V was clipped by 2 bases and J by 3 bases; unmatched bases: 7. The CDR3 length is 16 residues. Germline CDR1 and CDR2: MDHEN and SYDVKM. CDR3 residues: CASSLLSGQVTDTQYF. CDR3 in DNA: TGTGCCAGCAGTTTACTATCGGGACAGGTTACAGATACGCAGTATTTT. The variable domain in full, completed from reference TRBV28 and TRBJ2-3, reads DVKVTQSSRYLVKRTGEKVFLECVQDMDHENMFWYRQDPGLGLRLIYFSYDVKMKEKGDIPEGYSVSREKKERFSLILESASTNQTSMYLCASSLLSGQVTDTQYFGPGTRLTVL.